Listed below are T cell receptor beta chains from one sample, sequenced in a study of cytotoxic CD8 clonotypes in ibrutinib-treated CLL. Assay used: immunoSEQ multiplex PCR; TCRdb lists only in-frame clones, some missing. The sample has roughly 47,000 clones, more than 45% seen once. The sample in question was PBMCs, obtained after 12 months of ibrutinib treatment. Receptors were obtained from a human donor with chronic lymphocytic leukemia. Each CDR3 is given with its conserved first and last residue. The D gene is left open where the match is weak. Not every row has a clone size; where given, it reads once, few, many or a size class.

cdr3_length	v_call	j_call	d_call	clone_size	cdr3_aa	cdr3_nt
17	TRBV7-2	TRBJ2-1	TRBD2	few	CASSLGVLAGGNNEQFF	TGTGCCAGCAGCTTGGGCGTCCTAGCGGGAGGGAACAATGAGCAGTTCTTC
13	TRBV5-6	TRBJ2-5	NA	NA	CASSLGNRETQYF	TGTGCCAGCAGCTTGGGAAACCGGGAGACCCAGTACTTC
14	TRBV5-1	TRBJ2-7	NA	NA	CASSWDIFSYEQYF	TGCGCCAGCAGCTGGGACATTTTCTCCTACGAGCAGTACTTC
14	TRBV2	TRBJ1-5	NA	NA	CASSADRLYQPQHF	TGTGCCAGCAGCGCTGACAGACTGTATCAGCCCCAGCATTTT
15	TRBV15	TRBJ2-3	NA	NA	CATSRDLGGTDTQYF	TGTGCCACCAGCAGGGACCTCGGGGGCACAGATACGCAGTATTTT
16	TRBV6-6	TRBJ1-3	NA	NA	CASSYSTGSSGNTIYF	TGTGCCAGCAGTTACTCGACGGGGAGCTCTGGAAACACCATATATTTT
15	TRBV7-8	TRBJ2-7	TRBD1	once	CASSTRDRGRVGQYF	TGTGCCAGCAGCACACGGGACAGGGGGCGGGTGGGGCAGTACTTC
16	TRBV9	TRBJ2-2	TRBD2	NA	CASSAGAGVGTGELFF	TGTGCCAGCAGCGCCGGAGCGGGAGTCGGAACCGGGGAGCTGTTTTTT
12	TRBV28	TRBJ1-2	NA	NA	CASSWSEGGYTF	TGTGCCAGCAGTTGGTCGGAGGGCGGCTACACCTTC
15	TRBV6-1	TRBJ1-2	NA	many	CASSEGTAEFYGYTF	TGTGCCAGCAGTGAGGGTACAGCAGAGTTCTATGGCTACACCTTC
14	TRBV25-1	TRBJ2-3	NA	NA	CASRSHASTDTQYF	TGTGCCAGCAGGTCTCATGCCAGCACAGATACGCAGTATTTT
11	TRBV5-1	TRBJ2-1	NA	few	CASRRGNEQFF	TGCGCCAGCAGAAGGGGCAATGAGCAGTTCTTC
14	TRBV27	TRBJ1-3	NA	NA	CASSLSGMGNTIYF	TGTGCCAGCAGTTTATCCGGGATGGGAAACACCATATATTTT
14	TRBV7-3	TRBJ1-4	NA	NA	CASSFGQGSEKLFF	TGTGCCAGCAGCTTTGGGCAGGGTAGTGAAAAACTGTTTTTT
15	TRBV28	TRBJ1-4	NA	many	CASSPPAGSNEKLFF	TGTGCCAGCAGTCCCCCCGCAGGTTCTAATGAAAAACTGTTTTTT
15	TRBV30	TRBJ2-2	TRBD1	NA	CAWSDRTGDTGELFF	TGTGCCTGGAGTGACAGGACAGGGGACACCGGGGAGCTGTTTTTT
14	TRBV7-3	TRBJ1-6	NA	NA	CASSSGEGNSPLHF	TGTGCCAGCAGCTCCGGGGAGGGCAATTCACCCCTCCACTTT
13	TRBV28	TRBJ1-4	NA	NA	CASRTVNNEKLFF	TGTGCCAGCAGGACGGTGAATAATGAAAAACTGTTTTTT
15	TRBV6-1	TRBJ1-5	NA	NA	CASRKDGKDNQPQHF	TGTGCCAGCAGGAAGGACGGAAAGGACAATCAGCCCCAGCATTTT
13	TRBV19	TRBJ2-7	TRBD2	NA	CASSPRAGAEQYF	TGTGCCAGTAGTCCCCGAGCGGGGGCCGAGCAGTACTTC
14	TRBV5-1	TRBJ2-7	NA	few	CASSLGSGRNEQYF	TGCGCCAGCAGCCTGGGGTCAGGCAGGAACGAGCAGTACTTC
14	TRBV10-3	TRBJ2-2	NA	NA	CAISEASNTGELFF	TGTGCCATCAGTGAGGCCTCGAACACCGGGGAGCTGTTTTTT
13	TRBV5-3	TRBJ2-2	NA	NA	CASSLERGGELFF	TGTGCCAGCAGCTTGGAGAGGGGCGGGGAGCTGTTTTTT
15	TRBV7-3	TRBJ2-3	TRBD1	NA	CASSLRQGSTDTQYF	TGTGCCAGCAGCTTAAGACAGGGGAGCACAGATACGCAGTATTTT
17	TRBV25-1	TRBJ2-1	TRBD2	NA	CASSEGISGRALNEQFF	TGTGCCAGCAGTGAGGGGATTAGCGGGAGGGCCCTCAATGAGCAGTTCTTC
14	TRBV18	TRBJ1-1	NA	NA	CASSPLGGRTEAFF	TGTGCCAGCTCACCCCTCGGGGGGCGGACTGAAGCTTTCTTT
12	TRBV7-8	TRBJ2-1	NA	NA	CASSLRGGEQFF	TGTGCCAGCAGCTTAAGGGGGGGTGAGCAGTTCTTC
14	TRBV6-6	TRBJ2-1	NA	few	CASSYIGENNEQFF	TGTGCCAGCAGTTACATCGGGGAGAACAATGAGCAGTTCTTC
15	TRBV5-4	TRBJ2-3	NA	NA	CASSLAGWGTDTQYF	TGTGCCAGCAGCTTGGCGGGGTGGGGCACAGATACGCAGTATTTT
13	TRBV18	TRBJ1-2	NA	NA	CASSPLEGSGYTF	TGTGCCAGCTCACCACTCGAGGGAAGCGGCTACACCTTC
14	TRBV28	TRBJ2-2	TRBD1	NA	CASLDRTNTGELFF	TGTGCCAGCCTGGACAGGACGAACACCGGGGAGCTGTTTTTT
20	TRBV4-1	TRBJ2-1	TRBD2	few	CASSQGSGGLGPTSYNEQFF	TGCGCCAGCAGCCAAGGATCGGGAGGGCTCGGACCTACCTCCTACAATGAGCAGTTCTTC
13	TRBV27	TRBJ1-1	NA	NA	CASGYPGNTEAFF	TGTGCCAGCGGGTATCCGGGGAACACTGAAGCTTTCTTT
15	TRBV14	TRBJ2-5	NA	few	CASSQDGLFWETQYF	TGTGCCAGCAGCCAAGACGGCCTGTTTTGGGAGACCCAGTACTTC
14	TRBV29-1	TRBJ1-1	TRBD1	NA	CSVSSGTGGAEAFF	TGCAGCGTATCCTCCGGGACAGGGGGTGCTGAAGCTTTCTTT
15	TRBV5-5	TRBJ1-2	NA	NA	CASSLEPKAGRGYTF	TGTGCCAGCAGCTTGGAGCCAAAGGCGGGACGAGGCTACACCTTC
14	TRBV5-1	TRBJ2-7	NA	NA	CASSLGSGYERQYF	TGCGCCAGCAGCTTGGGTTCCGGCTATGAACGGCAGTACTTC
16	TRBV5-1	TRBJ2-1	NA	NA	CASSSATGSSYNEQFF	TGCGCCAGCAGCTCAGCAACTGGTAGCTCCTACAATGAGCAGTTCTTC
16	TRBV14	TRBJ1-2	NA	NA	CASSQALGPLDYGYTF	TGTGCCAGCAGCCAAGCCCTGGGACCATTGGACTATGGCTACACCTTC
14	TRBV9	TRBJ1-1	NA	NA	CASSVGALFSEAFF	TGTGCCAGCAGCGTAGGCGCTTTGTTCTCTGAAGCTTTCTTT
12	TRBV19	TRBJ1-1	TRBD1	once	CASRTGGSEAFF	TGTGCCAGTAGAACAGGGGGATCGGAAGCTTTCTTT
14	TRBV7-9	TRBJ2-7	NA	few	CASSFQGPHGEQYF	TGTGCCAGCAGCTTCCAGGGACCCCATGGGGAGCAGTACTTC
13	TRBV19	TRBJ1-5	TRBD1	few	CASKDRDSQPQHF	TGTGCCAGTAAGGACAGGGATAGTCAGCCCCAGCATTTT
13	TRBV5-5	TRBJ2-7	NA	NA	CASSLRVNYEQYF	TGTGCCAGCAGCTTGAGGGTAAACTACGAGCAGTACTTC
15	TRBV7-7	TRBJ2-1	NA	NA	CASSLGPAAYNEQFF	TGTGCTAGCAGCTTAGGCCCGGCCGCCTACAATGAGCAGTTCTTC
15	TRBV11-1	TRBJ2-1	TRBD2	NA	CASSLAGGAYNEQFF	TGTGCCAGCAGCTTAGCGGGAGGGGCCTACAATGAGCAGTTCTTC
13	TRBV19	TRBJ2-7	NA	NA	CASSTLSAYEQYF	TGTGCCAGTAGTACGCTTTCGGCCTACGAGCAGTACTTC
16	TRBV27	TRBJ2-5	NA	many	CASSQVAGLLGETQYF	TGTGCCAGCAGCCAAGTGGCAGGGCTTTTGGGAGAGACCCAGTACTTC
15	TRBV27	TRBJ2-5	TRBD2	NA	CASKGVSAGEETQYF	TGTGCCAGCAAGGGGGTATCAGCGGGAGAAGAGACCCAGTACTTC
16	TRBV28	TRBJ1-3	NA	NA	CASSLWGLKDGNTIYF	TGTGCCAGCAGTTTATGGGGGCTAAAGGATGGAAACACCATATATTTT